The 28 T cell receptor beta chains presented below share a single source sample, sequenced in a study of CD8 T cell repertoires and HIV-1 epitope variants. Using immunoSEQ multiplex PCR, the repertoire was profiled, and TCRdb retains in-frame clones only, with some absent. The sample lists 95,000 or so clones; approximately 70% were seen once. Input material: uncultured baseline CD8+ T cells from peripheral blood mononuclear cells (PBMCs). Every receptor here comes from a male donor with HIV.

The chain links TRBV6-5 to TRBJ1-2, with D possibly matching TRBD1 (6 bases). Trimming cost V 2 bases and J 6 bases, with 13 bases left between them. Per germline, CDR1 MNHEY and CDR2 SVGAGI. The CDR3 is 14 residues long. The DNA of the CDR3 is TGTGCCAGCAGTTACGGGGGGCGCACAAATGGCTACACCTTC. Translation: CASSYGGRTNGYTF.

The CDR3 is CASSSTGGETQYF. The CDR3, as DNA: TGTGCCAGTAGTTCCACCGGAGGAGAGACCCAGTACTTC. The J gene is TRBJ2-5, the V gene TRBV19; D is possibly TRBD2 (5 bases). CDR3 length: 13 residues. Trimming left V 5 bases short and J 4 bases short, with 11 bases between. Germline CDR1 and CDR2: LNHDA and SQIVND (reference sequence).

The V call is TRBV6-1, the J call TRBJ1-2; 7 bases line up with TRBD1. CDR1 is MNHNS, CDR2 SASEGT, per germline. The CDR3 loop spans 14 amino acids. Trimming removed 5 bases from V and 3 bases from J; junction bases left unmatched: 6. The CDR3, as DNA: TGTGCCAGCAGTCCCCTCGACAGGGACTATGGCTACACCTTC. Its protein is CASSPLDRDYGYTF.

The chain carries TRBV18 and TRBJ1-1; 8 nucleotides line up with TRBD1. With 5 bases clipped from V and 1 base from J, the junction kept 6 bases outside the gene matches. Germline V gene data show CDR1 as KGHSH and CDR2 as LQKENI. This CDR3 spans 15 amino acids. The CDR3 coding sequence is TGTGCCAGCTCAAGGCGACAGGGGCAGAACACTGAAGCTTTCTTT. Translation gives CASSRRQGQNTEAFF.

The chain employs TRBV27 and TRBJ1-5; a possible D gene is TRBD1 (5 bases). This CDR3 has 15 amino acids. Deletions cut 5 bases from V and 2 bases from J, with 13 bases between. CDR1 is MNHEY and CDR2 is SMNVEV in the germline V gene (reference sequence). CDR3 loop: CASSHGGFRNQPQHF. CDR3 coding DNA: TGTGCCAGCAGTCATGGGGGTTTTCGCAATCAGCCCCAGCATTTT.

The chain combines TRBV9 with TRBJ2-3; 7 nucleotides match TRBD1. The CDR3 contains 15 residues. CDR1 SGDLS and CDR2 YYNGEE come from the germline V gene. The trim removed 0 bases at V and 4 bases at J, leaving 5 bases unmatched. CDR3 protein: CASSVEGQSPDTQYF. The DNA of the CDR3 is TGTGCCAGCAGCGTAGAGGGACAGAGCCCAGATACGCAGTATTTT.

The V call is TRBV12-5, the J call TRBJ1-1; weak D call: TRBD1 (5 bases). Deletions cut 3 bases from V and 5 bases from J, with 10 bases between. The CDR3 length is 13 residues. CDR1 is LGHNT, CDR2 FRNRAP, per germline. As DNA, the CDR3 is TGTGCTAGTGGTTTTGACAGTGGGACTGAAGCTTTCTTT. This encodes CASGFDSGTEAFF. Drawing the rest from reference TRBV12-5 and TRBJ1-1, the complete variable domain is DARVTQTPRHKVTEMGQEVTMRCQPILGHNTVFWYRQTMMQGLELLAYFRNRAPLDDSGMPKDRFSAEMPDATLATLKIQPSEPRDSAVYFCASGFDSGTEAFFGQGTRLTVV.

This chain connects TRBV5-1 to TRBJ1-1; no reliable D call. The germline gives CDR1 SGHRS, CDR2 YFSETQ. The CDR3 length is 13 residues. V was pared by 0 bases and J by 6 bases, with 9 bases between. The CDR3 here is CASSLAGEAEAFF. CDR3 sequence (DNA): TGCGCCAGCAGCTTGGCAGGTGAGGCTGAAGCTTTCTTT.

CDR3 sequence (DNA): TGTGCCAGCAGTCGTACAGGGGGAGAGGGCTACACCTTC. Its protein is CASSRTGGEGYTF. The chain has TRBV13 and TRBJ1-2, with 8 bases fitting TRBD1. CDR1 and CDR2 (germline): PRHDT, FYEKMQ (reference sequence). CDR3 length equals 13 residues. V shed 6 bases and J 8 bases; nucleotides not matched to a gene: 8.

This chain uses TRBV5-1 with TRBJ1-2, with D perhaps TRBD1 (5 bases). Germline CDR1 SGHRS, CDR2 YFSETQ. V was trimmed by 4 bases and J by 2 bases, leaving 12 bases between them. This CDR3 contains 14 residues. CDR3 residues: CASSPPRGNYGYTF. DNA for the CDR3: TGCGCCAGCAGCCCCCCCCGGGGCAACTATGGCTACACCTTC.

This chain uses TRBV7-9 with TRBJ2-1; TRBD1 might be the D (5 bases). Germline V gene data show CDR1 as SEHNR and CDR2 as FQNEAQ (reference sequence). The CDR3 extends over 13 amino acids. V lost 1 base to trimming and J lost 8 bases, with 9 bases between them. The CDR3, as DNA: TGTGCCAGCAGCTTAGTTAGCAGGGATGAGCAGTTCTTC. Its protein is CASSLVSRDEQFF.

The rearrangement links TRBV5-6 to TRBJ1-6; D remains unclear. The V end lost 5 bases, the J end lost 4 bases, and 10 bases lay between the germline ends. This CDR3 has 14 residues. Germline V gene sequence: CDR1 SGHDT, CDR2 YYEEEE. CDR3 DNA: TGTGCCAGCAGGACGACCGCTTATAATTCACCCCTCCACTTT. Its translation is CASRTTAYNSPLHF. Drawing the rest from reference TRBV5-6 and TRBJ1-6, the complete variable domain is DAGVTQSPTHLIKTRGQQVTLRCSPKSGHDTVSWYQQALGQGPQFIFQYYEEEERQRGNFPDRFSGHQFPNYSSELNVNALLLGDSALYLCASRTTAYNSPLHFGNGTRLTVT.

This chain joins TRBV7-3 and TRBJ2-2; D not certain. CDR1 SGHTA and CDR2 FQGTGA come from the germline V gene. The length of the CDR3 is 13 residues. The germline V and J ends were trimmed by 5 bases and 1 base, with 5 bases remaining between them. The CDR3 sequence is CASSRRNTGELFF. DNA for the CDR3: TGTGCCAGCAGCAGACGGAACACCGGGGAGCTGTTTTTT.

This chain uses TRBV19 with TRBJ2-7, with 10 positions matching TRBD1. CDR3 size: 13 residues. The V segment lost 6 bases and the J segment 5 bases; nucleotides outside the gene matches: 4. The V gene's germline CDR1 is LNHDA and CDR2 SQIVND (reference sequence). The CDR3 sequence: CASSPGQGNEQYF. CDR3 bases: TGTGCCAGTAGCCCGGGACAGGGGAACGAGCAGTACTTC. Based on the CDR3 plus reference TRBV19 and TRBJ2-7, the full variable domain is DGGITQSPKYLFRKEGQNVTLSCEQNLNHDAMYWYRQDPGQGLRLIYYSQIVNDFQKGDIAEGYSVSREKKESFPLTVTSAQKNPTAFYLCASSPGQGNEQYFGPGTRLTVT.

The genes are TRBV15 and TRBJ2-1; 11 nucleotides line up with TRBD2. The V gene end was trimmed by 3 bases and the J gene end by 4 bases; junction bases not matched to a gene: 11. The CDR3 covers 18 residues. CDR1 and CDR2 (germline): LNHNV, YYDKDF (reference sequence). The CDR3 is CATSSTFSGRGFYNEQFF. In DNA form, the CDR3 reads TGTGCCACCAGCAGCACCTTTAGCGGGAGGGGATTTTACAATGAGCAGTTCTTC.

This clone was counted between two and nine times. The rearrangement uses TRBV11-2 and TRBJ2-7; 7 positions match TRBD1. V was pared by 3 bases and J by 7 bases, with 9 bases of the junction left unmatched. The CDR3 is 14 residues long. The germline V gene encodes CDR1 SGHAT and CDR2 FQNNGV. The CDR3 DNA is TGTGCCAGCAGCTTGGGACAGTACCTTCGTGAGCAGTACTTC. It yields the protein CASSLGQYLREQYF.

The rearrangement joins TRBV27 to TRBJ2-7; perhaps TRBD2 as D (6 bases). The germline V and J ends were trimmed by 0 bases and 2 bases, with 14 bases remaining between them. The CDR3 runs to 16 residues. Germline V CDR1 and CDR2: MNHEY, SMNVEV (reference sequence). The DNA of the CDR3 is TGTGCCAGCAGTTTATCGGGGGGAGCTTTACCCTACGAGCAGTACTTC. It encodes CASSLSGGALPYEQYF.

The chain carries TRBV4-1 and TRBJ1-1; D remains unclear. The CDR3 sequence is 13 residues long. CDR1 is MGHRA, CDR2 YSYEKL, per germline. Trimming shortened V by 4 bases and J by 2 bases, and 8 bases separated the two germline ends. This chain's CDR3 is CASSRESNTEAFF. DNA of the CDR3: TGCGCCAGCAGCCGGGAGAGTAACACTGAAGCTTTCTTT.

As regards this clone: The junction does not match germline at one end; this may be a read error. This sequence joins TRBV4-3 and TRBJ2-4; TRBD1 aligns across 9 bases. Germline V lookup: CDR1 LGHNA, CDR2 YSLEER. The CDR3 consists of 13 residues. CDR3: CASSPRQGTGPVF. The CDR3 DNA is TGCGCCAGCAGCCCTAGACAGGGGACAGGGCCCGTCTTC.

CDR3 sequence: CAAKAGGADTQYF. CDR3 in DNA: TGTGCCGCCAAGGCGGGAGGGGCAGATACGCAGTATTTT. The chain combines TRBV27 with TRBJ2-3; 9 nucleotides match TRBD2. This CDR3 has 13 amino acids. J gave up 4 bases and V 11 bases, and 7 bases lay outside the gene matches. Looked up from germline, CDR1 is MNHEY and CDR2 is SMNVEV (reference sequence).

V gene TRBV18 combines with J gene TRBJ2-7; TRBD1 agrees at 11 bases. CDR1 and CDR2 (germline): KGHSH, LQKENI. The J segment lost 5 bases and the V segment lost 3 bases, leaving 3 bases of the junction unmatched. The CDR3 consists of 14 residues. CDR3 loop: CASSPGQGANEQYF. The CDR3 DNA sequence: TGTGCCAGCTCACCTGGACAGGGGGCAAACGAGCAGTACTTC.

This rearrangement joins TRBV19 to TRBJ2-2; D may correspond to TRBD1 or TRBD2 (5 bases each). The CDR3 consists of 13 residues. Germline V gives CDR1 LNHDA, CDR2 SQIVND (reference sequence). The V end lost 8 bases, the J end lost 4 bases, and 11 bases lay between the germline ends. Here the CDR3 DNA reads TGTGCCAGTGGGGCGGGTGCCACCGGGGAGCTGTTTTTT. Amino acid sequence: CASGAGATGELFF.

With respect to this clone: Other DNA sequences in this specimen translate into the identical CDR3. The chain employs TRBV9 and TRBJ2-3; no definite D call. Germline V gives CDR1 SGDLS, CDR2 YYNGEE. With 0 bases removed from V and 1 base from J, the gap between germline ends came to 3 bases. The CDR3 spans 13 residues. The CDR3 DNA reads as TGTGCCAGCAGCGTAGCGGGCACAGATACGCAGTATTTT. Translating gives CASSVAGTDTQYF.

This chain uses TRBV10-2 with TRBJ2-1; 10 bases are shared with TRBD2. CDR1 is WSHSY and CDR2 is SAAADI in the germline V gene. Unmatched junction bases numbered 6, after V lost 3 bases and J lost 7 bases. The CDR3 contains 15 residues. The CDR3 coding sequence is TGCGCCAGCAGTGATGCTAGCGGGAGTATGAATGAGCAGTTCTTC. Protein product: CASSDASGSMNEQFF.

V gene TRBV9 combines with J gene TRBJ2-7; 12 bases match TRBD1. There are 15 residues in the CDR3. Germline CDR1 and CDR2: SGDLS and YYNGEE. V lost 3 bases to trimming and J lost 6 bases; unmatched junction nucleotides: 7. Here the CDR3 DNA reads TGTGCCAGCAGCGACTCCGGGACAGGGGGCCGCGAGCAGTACTTC. The encoded protein is CASSDSGTGGREQYF.

V is TRBV28 and J is TRBJ1-4, with TRBD1 as a possible D gene (5 bases). V gave up 5 bases and J gave up 7 bases, with 20 bases separating them. Germline CDR1 MDHEN, CDR2 SYDVKM. This CDR3 has 16 amino acids. CDR3 residues: CASSAFPRDNAEKLFF. CDR3 nucleotide sequence: TGTGCCAGCAGTGCCTTTCCCAGGGATAATGCTGAAAAACTGTTTTTT. Together with reference TRBV28 and TRBJ1-4, the CDR3 gives the full variable domain: DVKVTQSSRYLVKRTGEKVFLECVQDMDHENMFWYRQDPGLGLRLIYFSYDVKMKEKGDIPEGYSVSREKKERFSLILESASTNQTSMYLCASSAFPRDNAEKLFFGSGTQLSVL.

The chain carries TRBV25-1 and TRBJ2-5, with D perhaps matching TRBD1 (6 bases). This CDR3 has 13 amino acids. Germline CDR1 reads MGHDK; CDR2 reads SYGVNS. With 5 bases removed from V and 3 bases from J, the gap between germline ends came to 10 bases. The CDR3: CASSKQGKETQYF. The CDR3 bases are TGTGCCAGCAGTAAGCAGGGGAAAGAGACCCAGTACTTC.

The V call is TRBV9, the J call TRBJ2-3, with 15 bases matching TRBD2. Germline loops: CDR1 SGDLS, CDR2 YYNGEE. J gave up 0 bases and V 5 bases, and 4 bases lay outside the gene matches. This CDR3 spans 17 amino acids. The CDR3: CASSGTSGGQSTDTQYF. The CDR3 nucleotides are TGTGCCAGCAGTGGGACTAGCGGGGGGCAGAGCACAGATACGCAGTATTTT.